The next 19 T cell receptor beta chains were all read from a single sample in a study of response to subunit inactivated influenza vaccine. TCRdb re-derived calls from the RT-PCR reads in MiXCR, one entry per CDR3 protein. The sample carries about 500,000 distinct CDR3 sequences, approximately 15% recorded once. Sample: CD4+ T cells sorted from PBMCs, taken around 25 months after vaccination. These receptors came from a man aged 50 to 69 who received an inactivated influenza vaccine.

This clonotype was observed many times. The V gene is TRBV12-3 or TRBV12-4, the J gene TRBJ2-2; D is undetermined. Trimming took 6 bases from V and 1 from J, leaving 12 bases between them. The CDR3 consists of 15 residues. CDR3: CASSTRKGNTGELFF. DNA for the CDR3: TGTGCCAGCAGCACCCGGAAGGGGAACACCGGGGAGCTGTTTTTT.

This clonotype has just a few counts. V usage is TRBV5-1 and J usage is TRBJ2-3; D call uncertain. Germline V CDR1 and CDR2: SGHRS, YFSETQ. The CDR3 loop spans 15 amino acids. V was shortened by 3 bases and J by 0 bases, with 11 bases between the two germline ends. The CDR3 nucleotides read TGCGCCAGCAGCTATACACAGACTAGCACAGATACGCAGTATTTT. The encoded protein is CASSYTQTSTDTQYF. Full variable domain (rest looked up from reference TRBV5-1 and TRBJ2-3): KAGVTQTPRYLIKTRGQQVTLSCSPISGHRSVSWYQQTPGQGLQFLFEYFSETQRNKGNFPGRFSGRQFSNSRSEMNVSTLELGDSALYLCASSYTQTSTDTQYFGPGTRLTVL.

This clonotype was observed at least ten times. The V and J genes are TRBV4-3 and TRBJ2-7; D is possibly TRBD1 (6 bases). Germline values: CDR1 LGHNA, CDR2 YSLEER. V lost 2 bases and J lost 4, with 9 bases in between. The CDR3 consists of 13 residues. The CDR3 loop reads CASSQLTGYEQYF. For the CDR3, the DNA is TGCGCCAGCAGCCAATTGACAGGATACGAGCAGTACTTC.

V usage is TRBV7-9 and J usage is TRBJ1-2; D not certain. Germline-derived CDR1 and CDR2 are SEHNR and FQNEAQ (reference sequence). The V and J ends lost 6 bases and 1 base respectively, with 6 bases between them. This CDR3 has 12 residues. CDR3 nucleotides: TGTGCCAGCAGTGCAGTTAACTATGGCTACACCTTC. It encodes CASSAVNYGYTF.

This clonotype was seen a few times. V usage is TRBV18 and J usage is TRBJ1-2; the D gene is possibly TRBD1 (5 bases). Deletions cut 0 bases from V and 8 bases from J, with 13 bases between. Germline CDR1 is KGHSH and CDR2 is LQKENI. The CDR3 sequence is 14 residues long. CDR3 nucleotide sequence: TGTGCCAGCTCACCACCCCTAGACAGACAAGGCTACACCTTC. Translated, it gives CASSPPLDRQGYTF.

In its sample, this clonotype was seen a few times. The V call is TRBV28, the J call TRBJ2-7, with 7 bases lining up with TRBD1. CDR3 length: 14 residues. Germline CDR1 is MDHEN and CDR2 is SYDVKM. V was clipped by 4 bases and J by 6 bases; unmatched bases: 9. The CDR3 DNA is TGTGCCAGCAGTTCCTCCGGGACAGCCGGCGAGCAGTACTTC. This translates into CASSSSGTAGEQYF.

This clonotype turned up a few times. The chain combines TRBV5-1 with TRBJ2-6, with 8 positions matching TRBD1. With V trimmed by 5 bases and J by 1 base, 2 bases remained unmatched. The CDR3 contains 15 residues. Germline-derived CDR1 and CDR2 are SGHRS and YFSETQ. The CDR3 DNA reads TGCGCCAGCAGACAGGGGGAATCTGGGGCCAACGTCCTGACTTTC. Translation: CASRQGESGANVLTF.

This clonotype was seen many times. The rearrangement joins TRBV6-2 or TRBV6-3 to TRBJ1-1; D not certain. This CDR3 spans 13 amino acids. V was shortened by 5 bases and J by 7 bases, with 14 bases between the two germline ends. Germline lookup yields CDR1 MNHEY and CDR2 SVGEGT. The CDR3 here is CASSRFPDGEAFF. CDR3 coding DNA: TGTGCCAGCAGTCGTTTCCCCGACGGTGAAGCTTTCTTT.

This rearrangement joins TRBV10-1 to TRBJ2-3; 9 nucleotides line up with TRBD2. This CDR3 comprises 14 residues. Germline V CDR1 and CDR2: WNHNN, SYGVQD (reference sequence). Trimming cost V 8 bases and J 3 bases; bases outside gene matches: 6. CDR3 DNA sequence: TGCGCCAGCGCCGCGGCGGGGGGGACAGATACGCAGTATTTT. This translates into CASAAAGGTDTQYF.

The rearrangement links TRBV7-9 to TRBJ2-5, with a possible D match to TRBD1 (6 bases). Trimming removed 5 bases from V and 1 base from J, with 14 bases in between. The CDR3 length is 15 residues. CDR1 is SEHNR, CDR2 FQNEAQ, per germline (reference sequence). CDR3 sequence reads: CASSRGGIGQETQYF. As DNA, the CDR3 is TGTGCCAGCAGCCGAGGGGGAATCGGCCAAGAGACCCAGTACTTC.

A few counts support this clonotype. The V gene is TRBV12-3 or TRBV12-4, the J gene TRBJ2-7; possibly TRBD1 for D (5 bases). This CDR3 spans 12 amino acids. The V end lost 6 bases, the J end lost 2 bases, and 8 bases lay between the germline ends. The chain's CDR3 is CASRGPAYEQYF. CDR3 DNA: TGTGCCAGCAGGGGGCCAGCCTACGAGCAGTACTTC.

This clonotype occurred many times. V and J are TRBV4-3 and TRBJ1-1; D not certain. The CDR3 covers 13 residues. The germline V and J ends were trimmed by 4 bases and 4 bases, with 10 bases remaining between them. Germline V gives CDR1 LGHNA, CDR2 YSLEER. CDR3 amino acids: CASSLELGTEAFF. In DNA form, the CDR3 reads TGCGCCAGCAGCCTGGAATTAGGCACTGAAGCTTTCTTT.

The chain couples TRBV4-2 to TRBJ1-5; D is unresolved. The CDR3 loop spans 14 amino acids. Germline lookup yields CDR1 LGHNA and CDR2 YNFKEQ. V was trimmed by 0 bases and J by 4 bases, leaving 7 bases between them. CDR3: CASSQEAQNQPQHF. CDR3 sequence (DNA): TGTGCCAGCAGCCAAGAGGCACAGAATCAGCCCCAGCATTTT.

V is TRBV9 and J is TRBJ1-6; 7 nucleotides match TRBD1. The ends lost 0 bases at V and 3 bases at J; junction bases unmatched: 6. The CDR3 sequence is 17 residues long. Germline values: CDR1 SGDLS, CDR2 YYNGEE. CDR3 in amino acids: CASSVGGGTDYNSPLHF. The CDR3 nucleotides read TGTGCCAGCAGCGTAGGAGGTGGGACAGACTATAATTCACCCCTCCACTTT.

The table lists this clonotype with a few counts. This rearrangement joins TRBV4-3 to TRBJ2-7; a possible D gene is TRBD2 (5 bases). The length of the CDR3 is 16 residues. Germline CDR1 and CDR2: LGHNA and YSLEER. Trimming took off 0 bases at V and 2 bases at J, with 14 bases between the two ends. CDR3 DNA sequence: TGCGCCAGCAGCCAAGATTCCGTGGAGGACGCCTACGAGCAGTACTTC. Its translation is CASSQDSVEDAYEQYF.

This clonotype was detected only a few times. The rearrangement uses TRBV29-1 and TRBJ2-7; a possible D gene is TRBD1 (7 bases). Germline V CDR1 and CDR2: SQVTM, ANQGSEA. This CDR3 region has 13 residues. The germline V and J ends were trimmed by 4 bases and 4 bases, with 14 bases remaining between them. CDR3 DNA sequence: TGCAGCGTTGGGAGGGACAGAGCGTACGAGCAGTACTTC. Amino acid sequence: CSVGRDRAYEQYF.

The chain is built from TRBV5-1 and TRBJ2-7; TRBD1 aligns across 7 bases. V lost 4 bases, J lost 4 bases, and 5 bases stayed unmatched. Looked up from germline, CDR1 is SGHRS and CDR2 is YFSETQ. This CDR3 has 13 amino acids. CDR3 sequence: CASSVGTAYEQYF. CDR3 coding DNA: TGCGCCAGCAGCGTCGGGACAGCATACGAGCAGTACTTC.

The CDR3 protein is CASSFMTDTDTQYF. CDR3 nucleotides: TGCGCCAGCAGCTTTATGACGGACACAGATACGCAGTATTTT. The chain employs TRBV5-1 and TRBJ2-3; no firm D call. Germline-derived CDR1 and CDR2 are SGHRS and YFSETQ. This CDR3 contains 14 residues. Trimming left V 2 bases short and J 2 bases short, with 9 bases between. Together with reference TRBV5-1 and TRBJ2-3, the CDR3 gives the full variable domain: KAGVTQTPRYLIKTRGQQVTLSCSPISGHRSVSWYQQTPGQGLQFLFEYFSETQRNKGNFPGRFSGRQFSNSRSEMNVSTLELGDSALYLCASSFMTDTDTQYFGPGTRLTVL.

J is TRBJ2-1 and V is TRBV20-1, with D possibly being TRBD2 (5 bases). The germline CDR1 and CDR2 sequences are DFQATT and SNEGSKA (reference sequence). This CDR3 is built from 17 residues. The germline V and J ends were trimmed by 2 bases and 5 bases, with 22 bases remaining between them. The CDR3 nucleotides are TGCAGTGCTAGACCACCCTTAGGTGGGAGAAGGAACAATGAGCAGTTCTTC. This codes for CSARPPLGGRRNNEQFF.